The next 25 T cell receptor beta chains were all read from a single sample in a study of CD8+ T cells in alopecia areata. cDNA reverse transcribed from extracted RNA served as the sequencing template. TCRdb's table, derived via immunoSEQ multiplex PCR, lists solely in-frame clones and lacks some. The repertoire holds fewer than 150,000 clones, with 82% as singletons. Treatment defined: oral pan-JAK inhibitor, 5-10 mg twice daily. Sample: CD8+ T cells sorted from blood, taken at week 4, from a patient treated with tofacitinib. The receptors were sampled from a human donor with alopecia areata.

This chain joins TRBV29-1 and TRBJ2-6, with D possibly matching TRBD2 (5 bases). V was shortened by 7 bases and J by 2 bases, with 9 bases between the two germline ends. This CDR3 is built from 13 residues. Germline lookup yields CDR1 SQVTM and CDR2 ANQGSEA. The chain's CDR3 is CSGREPGANVLTF. CDR3 sequence (DNA): TGCAGCGGAAGGGAGCCTGGGGCCAACGTCCTGACTTTC. Combining the CDR3 with reference TRBV29-1 and TRBJ2-6 gives the whole variable domain SAVISQKPSRDICQRGTSLTIQCQVDSQVTMMFWYRQQPGQSLTLIATANQGSEATYESGFVIDKFPISRPNLTFSTLTVSNMSPEDSSIYLCSGREPGANVLTFGAGSRLTVL.

The chain recombines TRBV6-1 with TRBJ2-1; D ambiguous. V lost 5 bases and J lost 12, with 5 bases in between. This CDR3 is 9 amino acids long. Germline V gives CDR1 MNHNS, CDR2 SASEGT. Here the CDR3 reads CASSQPQFF. The CDR3 DNA sequence: TGTGCCAGCAGTCAGCCGCAGTTCTTC.

This clone was observed a handful of times. CDR3 protein: CASSPSSGLYNEQFF. The DNA for the CDR3 is TGTGCCAGCAGCCCTTCTAGCGGGCTCTACAATGAGCAGTTCTTC. The rearrangement uses TRBV7-9 and TRBJ2-1, with TRBD2 matching over 8 bases. This CDR3 has 15 residues. Per germline, CDR1 SEHNR and CDR2 FQNEAQ (reference sequence). After removal of 5 bases from V and 3 bases from J, the junction contained 6 bases not matched to a gene. The whole variable domain, remainder taken from reference TRBV7-9 and TRBJ2-1, is DTGVSQNPRHKITKRGQNVTFRCDPISEHNRLYWYRQTLGQGPEFLTYFQNEAQLEKSRLLSDRFSAERPKGSFSTLEIQRTEQGDSAMYLCASSPSSGLYNEQFFGPGTRLTVL.

This clone was observed a single time. The CDR3 here is CASSLATAAFLETQYF. CDR3 sequence (DNA): TGTGCCAGCAGCTTAGCGACAGCAGCCTTCCTAGAGACCCAGTACTTC. V and J are TRBV7-6 and TRBJ2-5; the D gene is possibly TRBD1 (5 bases). The germline V gene has CDR1 SGHVS and CDR2 FNYEAQ. The CDR3 has 16 residues. V gave up 0 bases and J gave up 4 bases, with 15 bases separating them.

The V call is TRBV5-1, the J call TRBJ1-2; the D is unclear. The CDR3 totals 13 residues. V was clipped by 0 bases and J by 4 bases, with 7 bases between them. Looked up from germline, CDR1 is SGHRS and CDR2 is YFSETQ. CDR3 sequence: CASSLEDGYGYTF. In DNA form, the CDR3 reads TGCGCCAGCAGCTTGGAGGACGGCTATGGCTACACCTTC.

The chain recombines TRBV6-5 with TRBJ2-1; possibly TRBD2 for D (5 bases). V was clipped by 4 bases and J by 0 bases, with 7 bases between them. Germline CDR1 reads MNHEY; CDR2 reads SVGAGI. The CDR3 is 14 amino acids. The CDR3 spells CASSWTGSYNEQFF. DNA of the CDR3: TGTGCCAGCAGTTGGACTGGCTCCTACAATGAGCAGTTCTTC.

This clone was seen only once. The chain is built from TRBV29-1 and TRBJ2-7; maybe TRBD1 (5 bases). Germline CDR1 is SQVTM and CDR2 is ANQGSEA. The ends were cut back, 2 bases at V and 3 bases at J, with 11 bases in the middle. CDR3 length: 13 residues. DNA of the CDR3: TGCAGCGTTGAAAGAGATGACAGCTACGAGCAGTACTTC. This translates into CSVERDDSYEQYF.

The V gene is TRBV12-5, the J gene TRBJ1-1, with TRBD1 identical over 10 bases. Germline CDR1 and CDR2: LGHNT and FRNRAP. The CDR3 spans 15 residues. V lost 7 bases to trimming and J lost 5 bases; unmatched junction nucleotides: 10. CDR3 loop: CASEGTGTGVTEAFF. The CDR3 coding sequence is TGTGCTAGTGAAGGGACCGGGACAGGGGTTACTGAAGCTTTCTTT.

The chain employs TRBV4-3 and TRBJ2-2, with 9 bases that match TRBD1. The CDR3 has 15 amino acids. J lost 4 bases, V lost 4 bases, and 4 bases had no gene match. In germline, CDR1 is LGHNA, CDR2 YSLEER. The CDR3 sequence is CASSPGQGPTGELFF. The CDR3 nucleotides read TGCGCCAGCAGCCCAGGACAGGGGCCCACCGGGGAGCTGTTTTTT.

Only a few counts were recorded for this clone. The chain combines TRBV5-6 with TRBJ1-3; D remains unclear. With 0 bases removed from V and 4 bases from J, the gap between germline ends came to 11 bases. CDR3 size: 15 residues. The V gene's germline CDR1 is SGHDT and CDR2 YYEEEE. In DNA form, the CDR3 reads TGTGCCAGCAGCTTGGATCCCGGTGGAGGAAACACCATATATTTT. This codes for CASSLDPGGGNTIYF.

This chain joins TRBV12-5 and TRBJ1-6; tentative D call: TRBD1 (6 bases). V was clipped by 0 bases and J by 6 bases, with 12 bases between them. Per germline, CDR1 LGHNT and CDR2 FRNRAP. The CDR3 length is 16 residues. CDR3 sequence reads: CASGLVRTRGNSPLHF. The CDR3 DNA sequence: TGTGCTAGTGGTTTGGTACGGACCAGGGGTAATTCACCCCTCCACTTT.

The V and J genes are TRBV2 and TRBJ2-1, with a possible D match to TRBD2 (5 bases). V was trimmed by 4 bases and J by 5 bases, leaving 15 bases between them. Germline CDR1 and CDR2: SNHLY and FYNNEI. The CDR3 totals 15 residues. CDR3 loop: CASSVDSRPDNEQFF. CDR3 DNA: TGTGCCAGCAGTGTGGACTCGAGGCCCGACAATGAGCAGTTCTTC.

The genes are TRBV2 and TRBJ2-7, with D perhaps assigned TRBD1 or TRBD2 (5 bases each). The CDR3 extends over 14 amino acids. Germline lookup yields CDR1 SNHLY and CDR2 FYNNEI. V lost 6 bases and J lost 2, with 14 bases in between. CDR3 DNA: TGTGCCAGCAGAGGGGACCTTAAACCCTACGAGCAGTACTTC. Translated: CASRGDLKPYEQYF.

The chain couples TRBV5-6 to TRBJ2-1, with D tentatively TRBD2 (6 bases). Looked up from germline, CDR1 is SGHDT and CDR2 is YYEEEE. The CDR3 is made up of 15 amino acids. V gave up 6 bases and J gave up 2 bases, with 15 bases separating them. This chain's CDR3 is CASIEVAAAYNEQFF. DNA of the CDR3: TGTGCCAGCATCGAAGTAGCGGCAGCCTACAATGAGCAGTTCTTC.

The chain joins TRBV4-1 to TRBJ2-5; TRBD1 might be the D (5 bases). V lost 2 bases, J lost 4 bases, and 11 bases lay in between. The length of the CDR3 is 14 residues. The germline V gene encodes CDR1 MGHRA and CDR2 YSYEKL. The CDR3 bases are TGCGCCAGCAGCCAATTGTCAGGGCTAGAGACCCAGTACTTC. Its translation: CASSQLSGLETQYF.

This clone was counted only a few times. The chain uses TRBV5-4 and TRBJ2-1; 13 positions match TRBD2. In germline, CDR1 is SGHNT, CDR2 YYREEE (reference sequence). The V and J ends lost 4 bases and 9 bases, in that order; junction bases with no gene match: 7. The CDR3 is 15 residues long. In DNA, the CDR3 is TGTGCCAGCAGCCCTACTAGCGGGGGGGCCATTGAGCAGTTCTTC. It translates to CASSPTSGGAIEQFF. Based on the CDR3 plus reference TRBV5-4 and TRBJ2-1, the full variable domain is ETGVTQSPTHLIKTRGQQVTLRCSSQSGHNTVSWYQQALGQGPQFIFQYYREEENGRGNFPPRFSGLQFPNYSSELNVNALELDDSALYLCASSPTSGGAIEQFFGPGTRLTVL.

The gene calls are TRBV6-4 and TRBJ1-1; unclear D gene. The germline V gene has CDR1 MRHNA and CDR2 SNTAGT. V was clipped by 4 bases and J by 1 base, with 16 bases between them. The CDR3 runs 16 residues. CDR3 DNA: TGTGCCAGCAGTGCAGGCGGACTGGATAAGAACACTGAAGCTTTCTTT. It encodes CASSAGGLDKNTEAFF.

On this clone itself: The junction does not match germline at one end; this may be a read error. The gene calls are TRBV7-7 and TRBJ2-6; weak D call: TRBD1 (5 bases). The CDR3 spans 15 residues. In germline, CDR1 is SSHAT, CDR2 FNYEAQ (reference sequence). CDR3 bases: TGTGCTAGCAGAGACAGCAACTCTGGGGCCAACGTCCTGACTTTC. Its translation is CASRDSNSGANVLTF. The whole variable domain, remainder taken from reference TRBV7-7 and TRBJ2-6, is GAGVSQSPRYKVTKRGQDVTLRCDPISSHATLYWYQQALGQGPEFLTYFNYEAQPDKSGLPSDRFSAERPEGSISTLTIQRTEQRDSAMYRCASRDSNSGANVLTFGAGSRLTVL.

This chain links TRBV11-2 with TRBJ2-2, with D perhaps TRBD2 (6 bases). Germline CDR1 and CDR2: SGHAT and FQNNGV. V was pared by 1 base and J by 3 bases, with 12 bases between. The CDR3 is made up of 16 amino acids. The CDR3 DNA reads as TGTGCCAGCAGCTTAGCTGGCGGGGCGCACACCGGGGAGCTGTTTTTT. It specifies CASSLAGGAHTGELFF.

This chain joins TRBV2 and TRBJ2-1, with 8 bases aligning to TRBD2. Germline V gives CDR1 SNHLY, CDR2 FYNNEI. This CDR3 has 14 amino acids. Losses at the gene ends were 4 bases for V and 4 bases for J; bases not matched to a gene: 3. The CDR3 is CASSGLARYNEQFF. DNA for the CDR3: TGTGCCAGCAGTGGACTAGCGCGTTACAATGAGCAGTTCTTC.

Written as DNA, the CDR3 is TGTGCCAGCAGCCATACCCGGGACAGGGGCGATGAGCAGTTCTTC. It is translated as CASSHTRDRGDEQFF. The V gene is TRBV7-9, the J gene TRBJ2-1; 10 bases are a match to TRBD1. The CDR3 runs 15 residues. Germline V CDR1 and CDR2: SEHNR, FQNEAQ (reference sequence). Trimming cost V 5 bases and J 8 bases; bases outside gene matches: 9.

The gene calls are TRBV27 and TRBJ2-7; D gene uncertain. Germline CDR1 MNHEY, CDR2 SMNVEV (reference sequence). There are 15 residues in the CDR3. V lost 3 bases to trimming and J lost 4 bases, with 16 bases between them. CDR3 nucleotide sequence: TGTGCCAGCAGTTTTAGTGGTGGAAGCTTTTACGAGCAGTACTTC. The encoded protein is CASSFSGGSFYEQYF.

The rearrangement uses TRBV5-6 and TRBJ1-2, with D unresolved. This CDR3 has 14 amino acids. Per the germline V gene, CDR1 is SGHDT and CDR2 is YYEEEE. Trimming removed 3 bases at V and 8 bases at J, with 17 bases between. The chain's CDR3 is CASSSQRLGRGYTF. The CDR3 coding sequence is TGTGCCAGCAGCTCGCAAAGGCTTGGGCGAGGCTACACCTTC.

This chain connects TRBV29-1 to TRBJ2-1, with unresolved D. CDR1 is SQVTM, CDR2 ANQGSEA, per germline. This CDR3 is built from 12 residues. Trimming removed 3 bases from V and 4 bases from J, with 7 bases in between. The CDR3 DNA is TGCAGCGTTGACTACACTTACAATGAGCAGTTCTTC. Its translation: CSVDYTYNEQFF.

The chain has TRBV10-3 and TRBJ2-1; D gene ambiguous. V was cut by 10 bases and J by 4 bases, with 8 bases left in between. CDR1 and CDR2 from the germline V gene are ENHRY and SYGVKD. This CDR3 comprises 11 residues. DNA of the CDR3: TGTGCCACCCATGAGTACAATGAGCAGTTCTTC. The encoded protein is CATHEYNEQFF.